The clone carrying this TCR beta chain was picked up a small number of times. A read error is possible here, since a much larger clone lies one base away. The record originates from a study of regulatory T cells in long-lasting Graves disease. Time point given: newly diagnosed GD, antithyroid drugs for less than 3 months. Construction of the TCR library relied on RNA isolated from PBMCs. Construction of TCR beta libraries relied on iRepertoire HTBI primers and on Arm-PCR targeting CDR3 regions. In TCRdb, the multiplex PCR reads were re-called with MiXCR into one record per CDR3 protein. The sample holds roughly 510,000 distinct CDR3 sequences, 15% to 20% seen once. The CDR3 is 14 residues long. CDR1 and CDR2 (germline): SNHLY, FYNNEI. The sample was also linked to a second study, of T cells in Graves' hyperthyroidism and ophthalmopathy.

The V call is TRBV2, the J call TRBJ2-2; D may be TRBD1 (6 bases). This clonotype was sampled from a man between 18 and 29 years old with Graves disease. The source was peripheral blood mononuclear cells (PBMCs), collected at new diagnosis, from a patient treated with antithyroid drugs. DNA for the CDR3: TGTGCCAGCAGCCTACAGGGTTACACCGGGGAGCTGGTTTTT. This gives the protein CASSLQGYTGELVF.